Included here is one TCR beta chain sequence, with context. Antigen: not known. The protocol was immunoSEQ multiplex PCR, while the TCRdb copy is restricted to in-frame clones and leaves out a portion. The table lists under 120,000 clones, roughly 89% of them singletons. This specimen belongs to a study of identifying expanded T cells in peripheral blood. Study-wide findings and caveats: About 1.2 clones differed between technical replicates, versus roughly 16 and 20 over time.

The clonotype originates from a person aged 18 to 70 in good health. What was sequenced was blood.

CDR3 in amino acids: CASSPVSAGGSYEQYF. The CDR3 nucleotides are TGTGCCAGCAGCCCAGTGTCAGCGGGGGGTTCCTACGAGCAGTACTTC. The chain recombines TRBV7-6 with TRBJ2-7, with TRBD2 matching over 9 bases. V lost 5 bases to trimming and J lost 1 base; unmatched junction nucleotides: 9. CDR3 length: 16 amino acids. Per the germline V gene, CDR1 is SGHVS and CDR2 is FNYEAQ.